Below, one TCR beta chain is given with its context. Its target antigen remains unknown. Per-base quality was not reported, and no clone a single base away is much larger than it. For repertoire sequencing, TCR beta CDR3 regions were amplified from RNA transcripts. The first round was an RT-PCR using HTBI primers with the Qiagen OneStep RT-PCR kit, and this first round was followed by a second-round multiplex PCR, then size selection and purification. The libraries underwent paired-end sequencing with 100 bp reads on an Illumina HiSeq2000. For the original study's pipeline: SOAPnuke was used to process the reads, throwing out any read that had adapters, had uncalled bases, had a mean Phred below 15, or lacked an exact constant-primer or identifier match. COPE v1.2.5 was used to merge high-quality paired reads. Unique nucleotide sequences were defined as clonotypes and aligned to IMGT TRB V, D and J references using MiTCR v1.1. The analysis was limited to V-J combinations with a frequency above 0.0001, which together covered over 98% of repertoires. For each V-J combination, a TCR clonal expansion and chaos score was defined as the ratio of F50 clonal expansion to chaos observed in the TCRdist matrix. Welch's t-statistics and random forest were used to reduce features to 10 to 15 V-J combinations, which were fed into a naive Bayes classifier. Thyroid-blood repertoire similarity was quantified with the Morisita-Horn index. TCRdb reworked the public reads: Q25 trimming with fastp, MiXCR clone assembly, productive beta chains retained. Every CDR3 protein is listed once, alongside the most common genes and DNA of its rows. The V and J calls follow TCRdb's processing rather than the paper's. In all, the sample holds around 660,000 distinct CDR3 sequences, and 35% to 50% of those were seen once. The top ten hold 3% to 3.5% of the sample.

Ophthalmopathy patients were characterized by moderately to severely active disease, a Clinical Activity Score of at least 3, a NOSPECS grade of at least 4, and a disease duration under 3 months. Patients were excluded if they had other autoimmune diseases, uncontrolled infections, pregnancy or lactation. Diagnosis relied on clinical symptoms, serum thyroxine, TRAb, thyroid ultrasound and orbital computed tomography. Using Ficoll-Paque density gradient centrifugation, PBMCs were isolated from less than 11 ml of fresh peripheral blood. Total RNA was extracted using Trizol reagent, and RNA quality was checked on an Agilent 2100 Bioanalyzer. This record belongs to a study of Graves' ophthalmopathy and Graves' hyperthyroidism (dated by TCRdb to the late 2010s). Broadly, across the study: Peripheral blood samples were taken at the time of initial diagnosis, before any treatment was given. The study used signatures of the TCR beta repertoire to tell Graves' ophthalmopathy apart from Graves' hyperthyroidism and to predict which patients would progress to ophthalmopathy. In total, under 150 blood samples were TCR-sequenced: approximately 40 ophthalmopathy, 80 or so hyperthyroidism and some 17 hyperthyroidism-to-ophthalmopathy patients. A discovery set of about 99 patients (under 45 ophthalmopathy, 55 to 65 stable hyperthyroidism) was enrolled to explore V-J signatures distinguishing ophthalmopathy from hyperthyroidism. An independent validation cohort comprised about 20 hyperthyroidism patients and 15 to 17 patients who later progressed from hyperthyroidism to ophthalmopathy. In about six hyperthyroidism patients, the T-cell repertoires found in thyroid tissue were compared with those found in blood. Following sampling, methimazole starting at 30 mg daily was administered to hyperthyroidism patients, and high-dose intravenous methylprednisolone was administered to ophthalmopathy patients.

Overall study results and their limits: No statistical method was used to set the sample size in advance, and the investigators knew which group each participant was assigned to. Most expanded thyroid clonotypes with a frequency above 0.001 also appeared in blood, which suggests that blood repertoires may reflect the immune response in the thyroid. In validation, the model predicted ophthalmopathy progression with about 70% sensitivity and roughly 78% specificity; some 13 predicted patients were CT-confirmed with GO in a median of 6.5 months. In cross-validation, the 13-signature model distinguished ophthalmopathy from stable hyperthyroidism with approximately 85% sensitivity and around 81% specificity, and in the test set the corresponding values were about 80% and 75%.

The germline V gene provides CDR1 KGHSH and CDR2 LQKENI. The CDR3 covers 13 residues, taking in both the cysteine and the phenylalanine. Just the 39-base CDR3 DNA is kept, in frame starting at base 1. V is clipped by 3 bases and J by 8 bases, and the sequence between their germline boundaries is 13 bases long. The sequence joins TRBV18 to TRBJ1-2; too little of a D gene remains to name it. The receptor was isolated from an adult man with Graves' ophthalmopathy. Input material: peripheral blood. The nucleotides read TGTGCCAGCTCACCCAGCTCCAATAACGGCTACACCTTC. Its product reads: CASSPSSNNGYTF.